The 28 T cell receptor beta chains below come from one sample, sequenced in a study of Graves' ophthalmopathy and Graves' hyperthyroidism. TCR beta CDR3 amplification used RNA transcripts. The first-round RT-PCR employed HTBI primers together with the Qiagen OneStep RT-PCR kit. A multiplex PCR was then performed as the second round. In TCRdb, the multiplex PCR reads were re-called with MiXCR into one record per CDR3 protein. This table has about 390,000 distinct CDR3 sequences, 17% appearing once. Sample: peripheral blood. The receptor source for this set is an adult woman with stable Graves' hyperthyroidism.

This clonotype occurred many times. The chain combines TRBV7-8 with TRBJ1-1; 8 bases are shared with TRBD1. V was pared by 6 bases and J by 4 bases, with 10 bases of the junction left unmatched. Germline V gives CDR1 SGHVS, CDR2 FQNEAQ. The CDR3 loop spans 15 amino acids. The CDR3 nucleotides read TGTGCCAGCAGTAAGGACAGGGTGGGGGGCACTGAAGCTTTCTTT. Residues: CASSKDRVGGTEAFF.

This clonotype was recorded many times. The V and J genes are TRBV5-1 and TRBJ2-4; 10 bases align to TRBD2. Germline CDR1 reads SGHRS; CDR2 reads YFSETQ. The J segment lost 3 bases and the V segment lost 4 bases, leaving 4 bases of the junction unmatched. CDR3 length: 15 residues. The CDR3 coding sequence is TGCGCCAGCAGCCAAGCGGGAGGGAACAAAAACATTCAGTACTTC. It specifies CASSQAGGNKNIQYF. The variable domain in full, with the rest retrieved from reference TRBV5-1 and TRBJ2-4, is KAGVTQTPRYLIKTRGQQVTLSCSPISGHRSVSWYQQTPGQGLQFLFEYFSETQRNKGNFPGRFSGRQFSNSRSEMNVSTLELGDSALYLCASSQAGGNKNIQYFGAGTRLSVL.

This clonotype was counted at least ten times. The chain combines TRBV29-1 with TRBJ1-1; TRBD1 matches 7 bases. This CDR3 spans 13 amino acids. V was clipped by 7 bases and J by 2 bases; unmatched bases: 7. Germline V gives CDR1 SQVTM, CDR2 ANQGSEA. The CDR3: CSAVGQANTEAFF. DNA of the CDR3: TGCAGCGCTGTCGGACAGGCAAACACTGAAGCTTTCTTT.

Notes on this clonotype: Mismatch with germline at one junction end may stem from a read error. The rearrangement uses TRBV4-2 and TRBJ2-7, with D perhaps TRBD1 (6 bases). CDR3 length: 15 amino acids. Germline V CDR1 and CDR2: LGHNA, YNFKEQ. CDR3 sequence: CASSQEFRGSYERYF. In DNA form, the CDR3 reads TGTGCCAGCAGCCAAGAGTTCAGGGGCTCCTACGAGCGGTACTTC.

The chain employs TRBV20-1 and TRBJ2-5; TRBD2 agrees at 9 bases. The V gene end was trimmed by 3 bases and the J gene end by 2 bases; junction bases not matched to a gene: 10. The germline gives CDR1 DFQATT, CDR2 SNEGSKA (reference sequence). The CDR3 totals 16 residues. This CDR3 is CSASRVGTSLQETQYF. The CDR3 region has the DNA TGCAGTGCTAGCCGTGTCGGGACTAGCTTACAAGAGACCCAGTACTTC.

The CDR3 spells CSARDSGGDGYTF. CDR3 in DNA: TGCAGTGCTAGAGATTCGGGGGGGGATGGCTACACCTTC. This chain links TRBV20-1 with TRBJ1-2; possible D gene TRBD1, 5 bases. V lost 0 bases to trimming and J lost 6 bases, with 11 bases between them. The CDR3 extends over 13 amino acids. Germline lookup yields CDR1 DFQATT and CDR2 SNEGSKA (reference sequence).

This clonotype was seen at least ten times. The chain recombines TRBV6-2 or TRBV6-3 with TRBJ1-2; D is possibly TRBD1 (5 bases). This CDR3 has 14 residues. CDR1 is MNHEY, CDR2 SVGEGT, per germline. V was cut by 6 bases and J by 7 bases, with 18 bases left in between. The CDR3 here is CASRLNGAASGYTF. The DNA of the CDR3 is TGTGCCAGCAGACTAAATGGGGCCGCATCTGGCTACACCTTC.

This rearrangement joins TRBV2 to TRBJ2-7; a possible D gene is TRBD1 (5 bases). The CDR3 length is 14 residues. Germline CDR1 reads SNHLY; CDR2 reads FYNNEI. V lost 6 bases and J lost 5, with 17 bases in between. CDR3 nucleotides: TGTGCCAGCAGAGGGGTCCAGAGAAGGGACGAGCAGTACTTC. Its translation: CASRGVQRRDEQYF.

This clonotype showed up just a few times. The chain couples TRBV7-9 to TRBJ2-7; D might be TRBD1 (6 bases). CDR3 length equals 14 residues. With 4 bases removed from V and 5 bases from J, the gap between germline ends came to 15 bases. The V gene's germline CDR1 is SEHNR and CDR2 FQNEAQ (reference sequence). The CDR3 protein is CASSSDRIADEQYF. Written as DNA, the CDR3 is TGTGCCAGCAGCTCTGACAGGATCGCGGACGAGCAGTACTTC.

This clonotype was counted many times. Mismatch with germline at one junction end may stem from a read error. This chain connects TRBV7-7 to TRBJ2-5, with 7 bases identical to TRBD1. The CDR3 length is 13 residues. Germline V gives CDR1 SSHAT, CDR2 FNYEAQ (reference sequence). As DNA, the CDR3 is TGTGCTAGCAGCAGCGACAGGGAAGAGACCCAGTACTTC. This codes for CASSSDREETQYF.

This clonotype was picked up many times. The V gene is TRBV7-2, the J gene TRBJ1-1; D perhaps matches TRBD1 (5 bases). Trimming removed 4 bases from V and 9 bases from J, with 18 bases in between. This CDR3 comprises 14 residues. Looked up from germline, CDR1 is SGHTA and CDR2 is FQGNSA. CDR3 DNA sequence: TGTGCCAGCAGCTCCCAATGGGGCGACAGCCAAGCTTTCTTT. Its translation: CASSSQWGDSQAFF.

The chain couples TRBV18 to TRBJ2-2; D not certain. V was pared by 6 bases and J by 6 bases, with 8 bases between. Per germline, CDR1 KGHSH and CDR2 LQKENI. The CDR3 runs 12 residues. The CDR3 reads CASSPDPGELFF. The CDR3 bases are TGTGCCAGCTCGCCAGATCCCGGGGAGCTGTTTTTT.

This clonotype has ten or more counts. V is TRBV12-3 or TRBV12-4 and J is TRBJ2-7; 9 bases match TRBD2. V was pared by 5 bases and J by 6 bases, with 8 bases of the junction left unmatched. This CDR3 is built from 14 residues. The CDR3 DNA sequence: TGTGCCAGCAGTCGCGGGGTAGCGGGAGCCGAGCAGTACTTC. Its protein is CASSRGVAGAEQYF.

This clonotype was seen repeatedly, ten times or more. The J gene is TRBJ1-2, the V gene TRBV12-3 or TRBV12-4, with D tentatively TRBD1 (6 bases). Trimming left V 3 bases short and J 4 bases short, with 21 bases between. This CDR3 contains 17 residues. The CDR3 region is CASSLSGMSGVTYGYTF. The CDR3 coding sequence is TGTGCCAGCAGTTTGTCGGGCATGTCAGGGGTCACCTATGGCTACACCTTC.

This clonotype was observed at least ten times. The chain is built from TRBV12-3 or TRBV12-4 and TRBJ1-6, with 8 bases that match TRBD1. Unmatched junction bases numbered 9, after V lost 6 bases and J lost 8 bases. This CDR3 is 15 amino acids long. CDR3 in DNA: TGTGCCAGCAGGGCGACAGGGGCAAGGTATTCACCCCTCCACTTT. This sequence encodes CASRATGARYSPLHF.

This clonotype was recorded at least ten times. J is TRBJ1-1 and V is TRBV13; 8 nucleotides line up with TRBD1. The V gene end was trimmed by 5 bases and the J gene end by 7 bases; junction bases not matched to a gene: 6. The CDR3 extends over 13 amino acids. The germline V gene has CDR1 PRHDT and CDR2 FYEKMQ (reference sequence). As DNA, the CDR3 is TGTGCCAGCAGCAAGGGGACAGGTCTTGAAGCTTTCTTT. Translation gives CASSKGTGLEAFF.

CDR3 nucleotide sequence: TGTGCCAGCAGTTGCGGACAGGGGTTCTACGAGCAGTACTTC. It encodes CASSCGQGFYEQYF. This chain links TRBV6-8 with TRBJ2-7; 9 bases align to TRBD1. After removal of 4 bases from V and 3 bases from J, the junction contained 4 bases not matched to a gene. The CDR3 contains 14 residues. Germline V gene data show CDR1 as MNHGY and CDR2 as SAAAGT.

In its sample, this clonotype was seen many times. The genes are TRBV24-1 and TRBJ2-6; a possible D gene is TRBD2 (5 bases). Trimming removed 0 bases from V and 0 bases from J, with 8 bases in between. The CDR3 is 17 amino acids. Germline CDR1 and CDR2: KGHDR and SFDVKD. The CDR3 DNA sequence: TGTGCCACCAGTGATTTGCGGGAAAGCTCTGGGGCCAACGTCCTGACTTTC. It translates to CATSDLRESSGANVLTF.

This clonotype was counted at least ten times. The CDR3 here is CASSLGPQVSSYEQYF. In DNA, the CDR3 is TGTGCCAGCTCGCTCGGTCCCCAGGTGAGCTCCTACGAGCAGTACTTC. The chain recombines TRBV9 with TRBJ2-7; D remains unclear. The CDR3 covers 16 residues. The ends were cut back, 7 bases at V and 0 bases at J, with 20 bases in the middle. CDR1 SGDLS and CDR2 YYNGEE come from the germline V gene.

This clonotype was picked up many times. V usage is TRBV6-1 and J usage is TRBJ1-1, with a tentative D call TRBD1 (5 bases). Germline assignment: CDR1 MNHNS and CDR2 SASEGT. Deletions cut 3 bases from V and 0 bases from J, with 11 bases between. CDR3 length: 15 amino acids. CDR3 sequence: CASSDVRAMNTEAFF. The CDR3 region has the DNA TGTGCCAGCAGTGATGTCAGGGCAATGAACACTGAAGCTTTCTTT.

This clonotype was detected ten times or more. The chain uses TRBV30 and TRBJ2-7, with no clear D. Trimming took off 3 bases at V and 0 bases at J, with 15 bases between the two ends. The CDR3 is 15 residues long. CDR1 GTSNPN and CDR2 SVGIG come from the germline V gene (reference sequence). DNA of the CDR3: TGTGCCTGGAGAGCGTTGGACGGCAGCTCCTACGAGCAGTACTTC. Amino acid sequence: CAWRALDGSSYEQYF.

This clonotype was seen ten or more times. CDR3 DNA sequence: TGTGCCAGCTCACCGATGGCAGGGGGATCTGAGACCCAGTACTTC. Amino acid sequence: CASSPMAGGSETQYF. The V call is TRBV18, the J call TRBJ2-5; 7 bases map to TRBD1. The CDR3 runs 15 residues. The germline V gene has CDR1 KGHSH and CDR2 LQKENI. V dropped 3 bases and J dropped 5; count of bases not matched to a gene: 9.

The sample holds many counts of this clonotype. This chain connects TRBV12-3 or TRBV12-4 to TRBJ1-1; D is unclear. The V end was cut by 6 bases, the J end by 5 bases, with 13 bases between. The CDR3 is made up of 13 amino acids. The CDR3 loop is CASRIAGRTEAFF. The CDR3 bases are TGTGCCAGCAGAATCGCGGGGAGGACTGAAGCTTTCTTT.

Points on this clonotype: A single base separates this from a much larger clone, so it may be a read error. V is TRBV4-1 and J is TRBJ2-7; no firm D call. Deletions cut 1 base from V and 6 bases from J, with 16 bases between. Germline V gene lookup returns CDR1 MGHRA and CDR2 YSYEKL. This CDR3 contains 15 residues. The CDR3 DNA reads TGCGCCAGCAGCCAAGGACCACTCACATTGGGCGAGCAGTACTTC. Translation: CASSQGPLTLGEQYF.

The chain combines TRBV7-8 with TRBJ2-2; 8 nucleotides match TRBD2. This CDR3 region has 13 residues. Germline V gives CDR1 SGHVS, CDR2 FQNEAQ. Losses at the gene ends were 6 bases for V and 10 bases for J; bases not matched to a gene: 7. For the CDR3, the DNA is TGTGCCAGCAGGACCGCGGGGGGTATGGAGCTGTTTTTT. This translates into CASRTAGGMELFF.

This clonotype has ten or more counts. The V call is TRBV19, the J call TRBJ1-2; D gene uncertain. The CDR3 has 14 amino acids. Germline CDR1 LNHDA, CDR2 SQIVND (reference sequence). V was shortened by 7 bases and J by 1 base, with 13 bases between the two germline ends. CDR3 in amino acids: CASNPRGYNYGYTF. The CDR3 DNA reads TGTGCCAGTAACCCTCGGGGATATAACTATGGCTACACCTTC.

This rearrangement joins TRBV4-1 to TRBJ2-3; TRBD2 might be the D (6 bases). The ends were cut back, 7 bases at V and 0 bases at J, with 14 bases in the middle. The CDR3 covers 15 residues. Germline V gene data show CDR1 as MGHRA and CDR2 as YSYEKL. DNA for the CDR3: TGCGCCAGCACCTCTCTAGCGCTTAGCACAGATACGCAGTATTTT. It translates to CASTSLALSTDTQYF.

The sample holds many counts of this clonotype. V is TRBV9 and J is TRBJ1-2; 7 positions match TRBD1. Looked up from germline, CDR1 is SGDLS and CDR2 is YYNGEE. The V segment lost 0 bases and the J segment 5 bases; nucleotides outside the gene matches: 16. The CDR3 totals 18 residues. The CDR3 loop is CASSVEGAAATSLYGYTF. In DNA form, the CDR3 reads TGTGCCAGCAGCGTAGAGGGGGCGGCAGCAACCAGTCTTTATGGCTACACCTTC.